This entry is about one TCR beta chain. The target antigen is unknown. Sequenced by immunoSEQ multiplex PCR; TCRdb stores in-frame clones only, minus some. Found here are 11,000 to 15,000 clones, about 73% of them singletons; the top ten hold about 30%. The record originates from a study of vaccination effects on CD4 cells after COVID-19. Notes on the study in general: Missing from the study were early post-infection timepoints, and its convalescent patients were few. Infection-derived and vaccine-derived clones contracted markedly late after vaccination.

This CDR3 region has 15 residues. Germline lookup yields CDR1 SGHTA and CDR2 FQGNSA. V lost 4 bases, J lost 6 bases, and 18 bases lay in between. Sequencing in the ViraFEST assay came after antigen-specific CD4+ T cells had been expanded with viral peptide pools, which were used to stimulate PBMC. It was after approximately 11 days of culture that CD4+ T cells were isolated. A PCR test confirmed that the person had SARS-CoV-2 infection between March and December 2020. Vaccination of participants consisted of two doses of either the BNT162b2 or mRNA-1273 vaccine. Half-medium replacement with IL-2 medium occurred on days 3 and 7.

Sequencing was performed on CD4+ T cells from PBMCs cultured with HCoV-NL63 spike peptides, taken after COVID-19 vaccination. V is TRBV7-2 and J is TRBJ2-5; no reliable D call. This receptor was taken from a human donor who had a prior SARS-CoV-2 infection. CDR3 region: CASSSSSSHRQTQYF. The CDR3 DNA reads TGTGCCAGCAGCTCTTCAAGCTCACACCGGCAGACCCAGTACTTC.